The rows below give T cell receptor beta chains drawn from one sample of a study of T cell repertoires in cytomegalovirus infection. A single record per CDR3 protein comes from TCRdb applying MiXCR to the reads. This sample has hundreds of thousands of distinct CDR3 sequences, with approximately 10% found just once. The sample comprised PBMCs. The receptor set was obtained from a human donor in good health (CMV status not recorded). Some clones in this sample may be carry-over from other donors' samples. The conserved cysteine and the conserved F or W are not part of the CDR3 here. The order of the fields is clone size, D gene, V gene, J gene, CDR3 protein. The D gene is left open where the match is weak. Expanded clones are given a class, and other clones once, few, many or no size at all.

-	-	TRBV20-1	TRBJ1-6	SARDVRNNSPLH
-	-	TRBV7-8	TRBJ2-5	ASSSGSQY
many	-	TRBV28	TRBJ1-2	ASSPQSHPRGYT
many	-	TRBV7-9	TRBJ2-6	ASSLTSLVSSGANVLT
many	-	TRBV5-4	TRBJ1-1	ASGVNTEAF
many	-	TRBV27	TRBJ2-7	ASSLKGPSYEQY
many	-	TRBV12-3/TRBV12-4	TRBJ2-2	ASSSAPGRELF
many	TRBD1	TRBV20-1	TRBJ1-2	SARPRDSEPYGYT
many	TRBD2	TRBV28	TRBJ2-3	ASRWRGGRDTQY
few	-	TRBV2	TRBJ1-1	ASHVGRPWKNTEAF
many	TRBD1	TRBV28	TRBJ2-6	ASYDRAGANVLT
many	TRBD1	TRBV2	TRBJ1-6	ASSERGLGNSPLH
many	-	TRBV12-5	TRBJ1-2	ASGHFTANGYT
-	-	TRBV18	TRBJ1-2	ASSPLSDAREGYGYT
many	TRBD1	TRBV15	TRBJ2-1	ATSSTGTENYNEQF
many	-	TRBV20-1	TRBJ1-1	SAPTGPDTEAF
many	-	TRBV28	TRBJ1-2	ASRIGAIGVYGYT
many	TRBD1	TRBV19	TRBJ1-1	ATWDRGERTEAF
many	-	TRBV20-1	TRBJ2-7	SATPPERTEQY
-	TRBD1	TRBV29-1	TRBJ2-1	SVEGWGQISYNEQF
few	-	TRBV28	TRBJ1-5	ASSLQTASGNQPQH
-	TRBD1	TRBV29-1	TRBJ1-1	SVWTGTDTEAF
many	-	TRBV4-2	TRBJ1-6	ASSQDTGGGSPLH
few	TRBD1	TRBV2	TRBJ2-1	ASKGAPYNEQF
-	TRBD1	TRBV20-1	TRBJ2-5	SARDGGQLQETQY
many	-	TRBV5-1	TRBJ1-5	ASSLGSGSNQPQH